A selection of T cell receptor beta chains follows, all from one sample in a study of T cell responses to AZD1222 COVID-19 vaccine. Sequencing used immunoSEQ multiplex PCR; TCRdb keeps in-frame clones, though not all of them. The sample records 120,000 or so clones, over 75% being singletons. The specimen comprised peripheral blood, sampled on day 0 of AZD1222 vaccination. Receptors originate from an adult in good health. Each CDR3 is given with its conserved first and last residue. The D gene is left open where the match is weak. Expanded clones are given a class, and other clones once, few, many or no size at all.

J,V,D,size,DNA,CDR3
TRBJ2-7,TRBV11-3,.,.,TGTGCCAGCAGCTTTTATAGCAGGCCCTACGAGCAGTACTTC,CASSFYSRPYEQYF
TRBJ2-7,TRBV20-1,.,.,TGCAGTGCTGACTACTCCTACGAGCAGTACTTC,CSADYSYEQYF
TRBJ1-2,TRBV6-5,TRBD1,few,TGTGCCAGCAGAGAGACAGGGCGTTACTATGGCTACACCTTC,CASRETGRYYGYTF
TRBJ2-2,TRBV7-3,.,.,TGTGCCAGCAGCTCGGGACAGAACACCGGGGAGCTGTTTTTT,CASSSGQNTGELFF
TRBJ2-1,TRBV19,.,once,TGTGCCAGTAGTATCGGGCGAGGCTCGTATGAGCAGTTCTTC,CASSIGRGSYEQFF
TRBJ2-7,TRBV7-2,.,.,TGTGCCAGCAGCTTAACGGGAAACTTTCACTACGAGCAGTACTTC,CASSLTGNFHYEQYF
TRBJ1-5,TRBV20-1,.,.,TGCAGTGCGAGTGCCCCCGATCAGCCCCAGCATTTT,CSASAPDQPQHF
TRBJ1-6,TRBV4-1,.,.,TGCGCCAGCAGCCAAGTTAGCTCCTATAATTCACCCCTCCACTTT,CASSQVSSYNSPLHF
TRBJ1-1,TRBV7-9,TRBD1,.,TGTGCCAGCAGCTTAGGGGGACAGGGGGCCGGCACTGAAGCTTTCTTT,CASSLGGQGAGTEAFF
TRBJ1-1,TRBV5-6,TRBD1,.,TGTGCCAGCAGCTCCCGGGACAGGGGCCTGAGGACTGAAGCTTTCTTT,CASSSRDRGLRTEAFF
TRBJ1-1,TRBV7-9,.,.,TGTGCCAGCAGAGGCATTGGACCCAACACTGAAGCTTTCTTT,CASRGIGPNTEAFF
TRBJ1-4,TRBV10-3,.,.,TGTGCCATCAAGGACGACGTAGGTGAAAAACTGTTTTTT,CAIKDDVGEKLFF
TRBJ2-1,TRBV27,.,.,TGTGCCAGCAGGCACAGGGTGGACAATGAGCAGTTCTTC,CASRHRVDNEQFF
TRBJ1-2,TRBV2,.,.,TGTGCCAGCAGTCTGGTTCAGGGAACCTATGGCTACACCTTC,CASSLVQGTYGYTF
TRBJ2-1,TRBV3-1/TRBV3-2,TRBD2,.,TGTGCCAGCAGCCCTCCTAGCGGGGGGGCCGATGAGCAGTTCTTC,CASSPPSGGADEQFF
TRBJ1-6,TRBV10-3,TRBD1,.,TGTGCCATCAGTGAGTCGTCGCCGGCAGGGGGATCACCCCTCCACTTT,CAISESSPAGGSPLHF
TRBJ2-1,TRBV4-3,TRBD2,.,TGCGCCAGCAGCCGGGGACTAGCGGCTAATGAGCAGTTCTTC,CASSRGLAANEQFF
TRBJ1-6,TRBV3-1/TRBV3-2,.,.,TGTGCCAGCAGCCAAGAGCGGCGGAGCGTACCCCTCCACTTT,CASSQERRSVPLHF
TRBJ2-2,TRBV6-5,.,.,TGTGCCACCTTGGGCGACCCCGGAGGCACCGGGGAGCTGTTTTTT,CATLGDPGGTGELFF
TRBJ1-6,TRBV5-1,.,.,TGCGCCAGCAGCTTGGGCCCCCAAACACTATTCTCACCCCTCCACTTT,CASSLGPQTLFSPLHF
TRBJ1-4,TRBV7-6,TRBD1,.,TGTGCCAGCAGCTTAGTGAGACAGGGTCGCGAAAAACTGTTTTTT,CASSLVRQGREKLFF
TRBJ2-7,TRBV6-5,.,.,TGTGCCAGCAGTCCAGGGCCTAGGAGAAACTACGAGCAGTACTTC,CASSPGPRRNYEQYF
TRBJ2-1,TRBV14,TRBD2,.,TGTGCCAGCAGCCAAGTCCCGGGGGGGTCCAATGAGCAGTTCTTC,CASSQVPGGSNEQFF
TRBJ1-2,TRBV28,TRBD1,once,TGTGCCAGCACCCCGGGACAGCCTATGATGGGAGCTGGGGGCTACACCTTC,CASTPGQPMMGAGGYTF
TRBJ2-7,TRBV2,TRBD1,.,TGTGCCAGCAGCCGACAGGGGGCTTCCTACGAGCAGTACTTC,CASSRQGASYEQYF
TRBJ2-1,TRBV28,TRBD1,.,TGTGCCAGCAGTTTAGGCAGGGGGCGAAATGAGCAGTTCTTC,CASSLGRGRNEQFF
TRBJ2-3,TRBV7-3,.,.,TGTGCCAGCAGCAGCCTGAAAGAACATACGCAGTATTTT,CASSSLKEHTQYF
TRBJ2-2,TRBV5-6,.,.,TGTGCCAGCAGCTTGGCGGTTCAGCGGAACACCGGGGAGCTGTTTTTT,CASSLAVQRNTGELFF
TRBJ1-2,TRBV5-1,.,.,TGCGCCAGCAGCCTAGGGGCGGGGGGGTCTCAAGATGGCTACACCTTC,CASSLGAGGSQDGYTF
TRBJ2-7,TRBV5-1,.,.,TGCGCCAGCAGCCCCACGGACGGGGCCCCCTACGAGCAGTACTTC,CASSPTDGAPYEQYF
TRBJ1-6,TRBV7-8,TRBD1,.,TGTGCCAGCAGCTTACTGACAGGGGGGGAATCACCCCTCCACTTT,CASSLLTGGESPLHF
TRBJ2-1,TRBV5-4,TRBD2,.,TGTGCCAGCAGCGGGGGCAGCGGGAGGTCCGAAACTTACTCCTACAATGAGCAGTTCTTC,CASSGGSGRSETYSYNEQFF
TRBJ2-3,TRBV24-1,.,.,TGTGCCACCGGGGGTCTGGGAGATACGCAGTATTTT,CATGGLGDTQYF
TRBJ2-3,TRBV28,TRBD1,once,TGTGCCAGCAGTCCCTTAGGGACAGGGGTTAGCACAGATACGCAGTATTTT,CASSPLGTGVSTDTQYF
TRBJ2-1,TRBV7-3,TRBD2,.,TGTGCCAGCAGCCCGCGGGGGACTAGCGGGAGCTCCTACAATGAGCAGTTCTTC,CASSPRGTSGSSYNEQFF
TRBJ1-3,TRBV5-1,TRBD1,.,TGCGCCAGCAGCTCGGGACAGGGGGCTAGTGGAAACACCATATATTTT,CASSSGQGASGNTIYF
TRBJ2-7,TRBV28,.,.,TGTGCCAGCAGTTGGGACTGGGGGCGGGAGCAGTACTTC,CASSWDWGREQYF
TRBJ2-1,TRBV5-4,.,.,TGTGCCAGCAGACTCGGACAGTACAATGAGCAGTTCTTC,CASRLGQYNEQFF
TRBJ2-7,TRBV3-1/TRBV3-2,TRBD2,.,TGTGCCAGCAGCCGAGGGACTAGCGGGGGGCCCTCCTACGAGCAGTACTTC,CASSRGTSGGPSYEQYF
TRBJ2-7,TRBV7-8,.,.,TGTGCCAGCAGCTTAGCGCGACTATCCTACGAGCAGTACTTC,CASSLARLSYEQYF
TRBJ1-2,TRBV10-2,.,.,TGCGCCAGCAGTGAGTCCCCGCTTGAAGGCTACACCTTC,CASSESPLEGYTF
TRBJ1-1,TRBV5-1,.,.,TGCGCCAGCAGCTATACGGGGGCCTTGAACACTGAAGCTTTCTTT,CASSYTGALNTEAFF
TRBJ2-5,TRBV27,TRBD2,.,TGTGCCAGCAGTCCGAGACTAGCGGGGGGGCCAGAGACCCAGTACTTC,CASSPRLAGGPETQYF
TRBJ2-7,TRBV13,.,.,TGTGCCAGCAGCTTAGGAGGGCCGGACGAGCAGTACTTC,CASSLGGPDEQYF
TRBJ2-7,TRBV6-5,.,.,TGTGCCAGCAGCTACAACCGGGACGTCTACGAGCAGTACTTC,CASSYNRDVYEQYF
TRBJ2-7,TRBV27,.,few,TGTGCCAGCAGTTTGGACAGCCGACCCTACGAGCAGTACTTC,CASSLDSRPYEQYF
TRBJ2-5,TRBV27,TRBD2,once,TGTGCCAGCAGTCCCAGACTAGCGGGGGCAGAGACCCAGTACTTC,CASSPRLAGAETQYF
TRBJ2-7,TRBV29-1,.,.,TGCAGCGTAACGTCTAAGGACTTAGGGACGTACGAGCAGTACTTC,CSVTSKDLGTYEQYF
TRBJ1-1,TRBV20-1,TRBD1,.,TGCAATGCTAGTTGGCAGGGGGCGAACACTGAAGCTTTCTTT,CNASWQGANTEAFF
TRBJ2-7,TRBV6-5,TRBD1,.,TGTGCCAGCAGTTATTATACCGGGACAGGCTACGAGCAGTACTTC,CASSYYTGTGYEQYF
TRBJ2-5,TRBV2,.,.,TGTGCCAGCACGGACGACCAAGAGACCCAGTACTTC,CASTDDQETQYF
TRBJ2-7,TRBV19,TRBD2,.,TGTGCCAGTACCTATTCCGGGACTAGCGACGAGCAGTACTTC,CASTYSGTSDEQYF
TRBJ1-3,TRBV11-2,.,.,TGTGCCAGTGGGCTAGGGGCCTCTGGAAACACCATATATTTT,CASGLGASGNTIYF
TRBJ2-1,TRBV2,TRBD2,.,TGTGCCAGCAGTGACCCGACTAGCGGGGGAAGTGAGCAGTTCTTC,CASSDPTSGGSEQFF
TRBJ1-1,TRBV9,.,few,TGTGCCAGCAGCGTAGTAATGAACACTGAAGCTTTCTTT,CASSVVMNTEAFF
TRBJ1-1,TRBV6-5,TRBD1,few,TGTGCCAGCAGTTATCTAACAGGGGCGGCTGAAGCTTTCTTT,CASSYLTGAAEAFF
TRBJ1-1,TRBV6-1,.,.,TGTGCCAGCAGTGAAGCGCAGCCAGGCTACGGGGCTGAAGCTTTCTTT,CASSEAQPGYGAEAFF
TRBJ2-3,TRBV18,.,once,TGTGCCAGCTCTCTGGCCGGACTTGGGGGAAATGGTGCGCAGTATTTT,CASSLAGLGGNGAQYF
TRBJ2-3,TRBV7-9,.,.,TGTGCCAGCAGGGCCGGAGATACGCAGTATTTT,CASRAGDTQYF